The text below deals with one TCR beta chain. The target antigen is unknown. CDR1 is SQVTM, CDR2 ANQGSEA, per germline. Trimming took 7 bases from V and 5 from J; bases not matched to a gene: 10. CDR3 length: 14 amino acids. This record comes from a study of OX40 agonist ivuxolimab in advanced cancers. Study-level information: Patients got intravenous ivuxolimab at 0.01 to 10 mg/kg every 2 weeks. Of the participants, roughly 40% had some prior anti-PD-1, anti-PD-L1 or anti-CTLA-4 therapy, which was allowed. Overall study results and limits: Partial responders treated at 0.1-3.0 mg/kg exhibited clonal expansion among the lowest measured. What antigens the expanded peripheral T cells recognized was never established.

Profiled with immunoSEQ multiplex PCR; TCRdb holds only in-frame clones, not every one. Among under 85,000 clones listed, 86% were seen once. This sample comprised CD4+ or CD8+ T cells sorted from blood, obtained in a trial of the OX40 agonist ivuxolimab. This chain joins TRBV29-1 and TRBJ1-3, with 8 bases lining up with TRBD1. This TCR came from an adult with an advanced solid tumor such as melanoma, head and neck, liver or kidney cancer. In DNA form, the CDR3 reads TGCAGCGCCAACACACAGGGGGGAAGAAACACCATATATTTT. Its protein is CSANTQGGRNTIYF.